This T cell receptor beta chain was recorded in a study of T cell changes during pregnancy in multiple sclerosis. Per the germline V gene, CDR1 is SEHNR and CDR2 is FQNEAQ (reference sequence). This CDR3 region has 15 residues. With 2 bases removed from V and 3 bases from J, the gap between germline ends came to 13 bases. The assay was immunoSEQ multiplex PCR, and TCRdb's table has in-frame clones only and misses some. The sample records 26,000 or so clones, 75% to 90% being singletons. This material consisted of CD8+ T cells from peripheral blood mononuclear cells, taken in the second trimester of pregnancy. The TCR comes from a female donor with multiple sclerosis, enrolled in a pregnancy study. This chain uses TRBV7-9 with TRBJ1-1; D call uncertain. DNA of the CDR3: TGTGCCAGCAGCTTATTCGCGCGGAGAGACACTGAAGCTTTCTTT. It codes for CASSLFARRDTEAFF. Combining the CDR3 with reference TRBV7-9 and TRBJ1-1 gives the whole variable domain DTGVSQNPRHKITKRGQNVTFRCDPISEHNRLYWYRQTLGQGPEFLTYFQNEAQLEKSRLLSDRFSAERPKGSFSTLEIQRTEQGDSAMYLCASSLFARRDTEAFFGQGTRLTVV.